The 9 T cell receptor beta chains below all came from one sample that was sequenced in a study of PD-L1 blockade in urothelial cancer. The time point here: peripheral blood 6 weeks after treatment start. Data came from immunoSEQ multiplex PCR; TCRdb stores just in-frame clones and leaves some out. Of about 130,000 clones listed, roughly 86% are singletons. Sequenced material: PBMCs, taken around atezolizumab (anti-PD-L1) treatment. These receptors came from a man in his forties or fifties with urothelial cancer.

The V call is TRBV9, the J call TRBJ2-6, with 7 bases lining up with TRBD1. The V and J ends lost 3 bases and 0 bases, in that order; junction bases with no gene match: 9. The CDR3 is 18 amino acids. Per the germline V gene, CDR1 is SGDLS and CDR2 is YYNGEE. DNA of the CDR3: TGTGCCAGCAGCGCCTGGGACAGTCCCTTCTCTGGGGCCAACGTCCTGACTTTC. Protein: CASSAWDSPFSGANVLTF.

The CDR3 loop reads CASSLSGGSEAFF. The CDR3 region has the DNA TGTGCCAGCAGCTTATCCGGAGGGTCTGAAGCTTTCTTT. The chain is built from TRBV7-8 and TRBJ1-1; D is unresolved. The CDR3 has 13 residues. Germline CDR1 SGHVS, CDR2 FQNEAQ. The V end was cut by 2 bases, the J end by 6 bases, with 10 bases between. The whole variable domain, filled in from reference TRBV7-8 and TRBJ1-1, reads GAGVSQSPRYKVAKRGQDVALRCDPISGHVSLFWYQQALGQGPEFLTYFQNEAQLDKSGLPSDRFFAERPEGSVSTLKIQRTQQEDSAVYLCASSLSGGSEAFFGQGTRLTVV.

CDR3 in amino acids: CAIRGTSGENTGELFF. CDR3 nucleotide sequence: TGTGCCATCAGGGGGACTAGCGGAGAGAACACCGGGGAGCTGTTTTTT. The V and J genes are TRBV10-3 and TRBJ2-2, with TRBD2 identical over 11 bases. Germline V CDR1 and CDR2: ENHRY, SYGVKD. This CDR3 spans 16 amino acids. The J segment lost 1 base and the V segment lost 6 bases, leaving 4 bases of the junction unmatched.

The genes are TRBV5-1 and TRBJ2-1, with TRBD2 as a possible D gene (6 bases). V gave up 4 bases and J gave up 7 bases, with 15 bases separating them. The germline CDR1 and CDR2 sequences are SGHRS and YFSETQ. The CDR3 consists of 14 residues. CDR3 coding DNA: TGCGCCAGCAGCCCCTGGGACTTAATTAATGAGCAGTTCTTC. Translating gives CASSPWDLINEQFF.

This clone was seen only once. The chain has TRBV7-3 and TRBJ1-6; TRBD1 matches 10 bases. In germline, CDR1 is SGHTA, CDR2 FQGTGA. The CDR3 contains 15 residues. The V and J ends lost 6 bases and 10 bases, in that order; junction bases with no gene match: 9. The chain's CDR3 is CASRGPTGGKSPLHF. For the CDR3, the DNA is TGTGCCAGCAGGGGCCCGACAGGGGGCAAATCACCCCTCCACTTT.

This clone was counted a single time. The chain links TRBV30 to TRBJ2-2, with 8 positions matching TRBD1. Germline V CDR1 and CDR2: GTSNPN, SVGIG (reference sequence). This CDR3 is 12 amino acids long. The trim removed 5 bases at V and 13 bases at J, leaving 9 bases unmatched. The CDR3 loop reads CAWGTGPLGLFF. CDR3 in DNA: TGTGCCTGGGGGACAGGACCTTTGGGGCTGTTTTTT.

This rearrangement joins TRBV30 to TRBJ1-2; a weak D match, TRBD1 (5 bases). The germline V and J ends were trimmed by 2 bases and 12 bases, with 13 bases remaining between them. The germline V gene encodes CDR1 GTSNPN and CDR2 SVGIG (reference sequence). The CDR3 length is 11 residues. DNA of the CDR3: TGTGCCTGGAGTTGGAATGGGGCCCACACCTTC. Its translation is CAWSWNGAHTF. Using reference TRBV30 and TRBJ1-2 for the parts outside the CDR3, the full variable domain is SQTIHQWPATLVQPVGSPLSLECTVEGTSNPNLYWYRQAAGRGLQLLFYSVGIGQISSEVPQNLSASRPQDRQFILSSKKLLLSDSGFYLCAWSWNGAHTFGSGTRLTVV.

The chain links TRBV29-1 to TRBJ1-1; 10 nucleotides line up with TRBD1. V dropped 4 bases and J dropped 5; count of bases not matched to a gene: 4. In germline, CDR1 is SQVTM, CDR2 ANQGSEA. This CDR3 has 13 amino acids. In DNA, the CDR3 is TGCAGCGTTGCCGGGACAGGGGCGACTGAAGCTTTCTTT. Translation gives CSVAGTGATEAFF.

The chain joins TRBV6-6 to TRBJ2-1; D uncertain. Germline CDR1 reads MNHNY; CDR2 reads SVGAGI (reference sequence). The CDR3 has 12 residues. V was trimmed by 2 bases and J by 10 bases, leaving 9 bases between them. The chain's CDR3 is CASSYPSEEQFF. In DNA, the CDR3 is TGTGCCAGCAGTTACCCTTCGGAGGAGCAGTTCTTC.